The 15 T cell receptor beta chains reported below all come from one sample, sequenced in a study of cytomegalovirus exposure and HLA in healthy donors. The PCR made use of 60 Vbeta and 13 Jbeta primers. The protocol was immunoSEQ multiplex PCR, while the TCRdb copy is restricted to in-frame clones and leaves out a portion. The table records approximately 180,000 clones, just over 75% of them present only once. The sequencing input was PBMCs. The receptors derive from a woman aged 25 to 39 in good health and CMV-seropositive.

This clone has only one observation. This rearrangement joins TRBV30 to TRBJ1-1, with 7 bases fitting TRBD1. Trimming cost V 8 bases and J 5 bases; bases outside gene matches: 17. This CDR3 spans 15 amino acids. Germline V gives CDR1 GTSNPN, CDR2 SVGIG (reference sequence). CDR3: CAAATQGVGGTEAFF. Written as DNA, the CDR3 is TGTGCCGCCGCAACGCAGGGGGTTGGGGGGACTGAAGCTTTCTTT.

The V and J genes are TRBV11-2 and TRBJ1-5; no firm D call. In germline, CDR1 is SGHAT, CDR2 FQNNGV. V lost 4 bases and J lost 4, with 11 bases in between. This CDR3 region has 14 residues. In DNA form, the CDR3 reads TGTGCCAGCAGCTCATTGGGCCCGAATCAGCCCCAGCATTTT. It codes for CASSSLGPNQPQHF.

The rearrangement links TRBV19 to TRBJ1-3; unclear D gene. Germline V gives CDR1 LNHDA, CDR2 SQIVND (reference sequence). The CDR3 is 15 residues long. Between the trimmed V and J ends, which lost 7 bases and 0 bases, there was a span of 13 bases. The CDR3 sequence: CASMRQGSSGNTIYF. The CDR3 region has the DNA TGTGCCAGTATGAGGCAAGGCAGCTCTGGAAACACCATATATTTT.

The rearrangement uses TRBV6-5 and TRBJ1-1; 9 positions agree with TRBD1. Germline assignment: CDR1 MNHEY and CDR2 SVGAGI. The CDR3 loop spans 14 amino acids. The V segment lost 1 base and the J segment 5 bases; nucleotides outside the gene matches: 2. CDR3 bases: TGTGCCAGCAGTTACTTCGGGACAGGGACTGAAGCTTTCTTT. It encodes CASSYFGTGTEAFF.

The chain combines TRBV4-2 with TRBJ1-2; maybe TRBD1 (5 bases). The CDR3 is 15 amino acids. The germline gives CDR1 LGHNA, CDR2 YNFKEQ. V lost 0 bases, J lost 5 bases, and 13 bases lay in between. CDR3 DNA sequence: TGTGCCAGCAGCCAAGAGGGGGGGGTTGAATATGGCTACACCTTC. Its protein product is CASSQEGGVEYGYTF.

This sequence joins TRBV28 and TRBJ2-7, with 8 positions matching TRBD2. There are 17 residues in the CDR3. Germline V CDR1 and CDR2: MDHEN, SYDVKM. V lost 6 bases to trimming and J lost 4 bases; unmatched junction nucleotides: 17. This chain's CDR3 is CASRLTLSSGGRYEQYF. As DNA, the CDR3 is TGTGCCAGCAGGCTGACCCTCTCCTCGGGCGGGAGGTACGAGCAGTACTTC.

V is TRBV9 and J is TRBJ2-3; TRBD2 might be the D (5 bases). V dropped 2 bases and J dropped 2 bases, with 9 bases sitting between them. This CDR3 comprises 14 residues. Per germline, CDR1 SGDLS and CDR2 YYNGEE. The CDR3 DNA sequence: TGTGCCAGCAGCGTTATGGACTTCACAGATACGCAGTATTTT. It yields the protein CASSVMDFTDTQYF.

V gene TRBV10-3 combines with J gene TRBJ2-2; the match to TRBD1 covers 8 bases. With 6 bases clipped from V and 4 bases from J, the junction kept 4 bases outside the gene matches. The CDR3 sequence is 14 residues long. Germline V CDR1 and CDR2: ENHRY, SYGVKD. The chain's CDR3 is CAISATGATGELFF. Written as DNA, the CDR3 is TGTGCCATCAGCGCGACAGGGGCCACCGGGGAGCTGTTTTTT.

This chain connects TRBV18 to TRBJ1-4, with no clear D. The CDR3 length is 14 residues. Germline V lookup: CDR1 KGHSH, CDR2 LQKENI. The V end lost 4 bases, the J end lost 5 bases, and 11 bases lay between the germline ends. The CDR3 sequence: CASSQSISNEKLFF. CDR3 DNA: TGTGCCAGCTCACAGAGCATCTCCAATGAAAAACTGTTTTTT.

This sequence joins TRBV5-6 and TRBJ2-7; 10 bases map to TRBD1. Germline values: CDR1 SGHDT, CDR2 YYEEEE. The CDR3 covers 14 residues. Losses at the gene ends were 4 bases for V and 3 bases for J; bases not matched to a gene: 4. In nucleotides, the CDR3 is TGTGCCAGCAGCGCCGGGACAGGGGACTACGAGCAGTACTTC. Its protein is CASSAGTGDYEQYF. Together with reference TRBV5-6 and TRBJ2-7, the CDR3 gives the full variable domain: DAGVTQSPTHLIKTRGQQVTLRCSPKSGHDTVSWYQQALGQGPQFIFQYYEEEERQRGNFPDRFSGHQFPNYSSELNVNALLLGDSALYLCASSAGTGDYEQYFGPGTRLTVT.

This chain uses TRBV7-9 with TRBJ2-2; 11 positions agree with TRBD1. J lost 5 bases, V lost 5 bases, and 16 bases had no gene match. The CDR3 totals 19 residues. Germline V gives CDR1 SEHNR, CDR2 FQNEAQ (reference sequence). CDR3 coding DNA: TGTGCCAGCAGCACGGACAGGGGGCGAGCGGGAGGACGGACCGGGGAGCTGTTTTTT. Its protein product is CASSTDRGRAGGRTGELFF. The complete variable domain, with remaining parts taken from reference TRBV7-9 and TRBJ2-2, reads DTGVSQNPRHKITKRGQNVTFRCDPISEHNRLYWYRQTLGQGPEFLTYFQNEAQLEKSRLLSDRFSAERPKGSFSTLEIQRTEQGDSAMYLCASSTDRGRAGGRTGELFFGEGSRLTVL.

The chain combines TRBV28 with TRBJ2-2; 7 positions match TRBD1. The V gene end was trimmed by 10 bases and the J gene end by 3 bases; junction bases not matched to a gene: 5. Germline CDR1 reads MDHEN; CDR2 reads SYDVKM. This CDR3 contains 13 residues. CDR3 region: CAIQGLDTGELFF. The CDR3 coding sequence is TGTGCCATACAGGGGTTGGACACCGGGGAGCTGTTTTTT. Full variable domain (outside the CDR3, taken from reference TRBV28 and TRBJ2-2): DVKVTQSSRYLVKRTGEKVFLECVQDMDHENMFWYRQDPGLGLRLIYFSYDVKMKEKGDIPEGYSVSREKKERFSLILESASTNQTSMYLCAIQGLDTGELFFGEGSRLTVL.

This clone was detected a few times. This CDR3 is CASAGYQPQHF. The CDR3 nucleotides read TGTGCCAGCGCAGGATATCAGCCCCAGCATTTT. V is TRBV6-1 and J is TRBJ1-5; the D is unclear. The CDR3 runs to 11 residues. V gave up 8 bases and J gave up 5 bases, with 7 bases separating them. Germline CDR1 reads MNHNS; CDR2 reads SASEGT.

The chain is built from TRBV19 and TRBJ1-1, with a weak D call TRBD1 (6 bases). In germline, CDR1 is LNHDA, CDR2 SQIVND (reference sequence). With 5 bases removed from V and 4 bases from J, the gap between germline ends came to 14 bases. The CDR3 loop spans 14 amino acids. The DNA for the CDR3 is TGTGCCAGTAGTCCCCGACAGGACGCCACTGAAGCTTTCTTT. Its translation is CASSPRQDATEAFF.

This clone was seen only once. The chain is built from TRBV25-1 and TRBJ2-3; no reliable D call. The V and J ends lost 3 bases and 6 bases respectively, with 7 bases between them. The CDR3 runs 12 residues. Looked up from germline, CDR1 is MGHDK and CDR2 is SYGVNS. The CDR3 DNA reads TGTGCCAGCAGTGAGGTGGCTGATACGCAGTATTTT. Its protein is CASSEVADTQYF.